This T cell receptor (beta chain) was recovered during a study of OX40 agonist ivuxolimab in advanced cancers. Study as a whole: The study reported partial responses in three patients: one hepatocellular carcinoma, two cutaneous melanoma.

The CDR3 runs to 18 residues. The germline V gene has CDR1 SEHNR and CDR2 FQNEAQ (reference sequence). The V and J ends lost 5 bases and 3 bases, in that order; junction bases with no gene match: 18. In the case of this clone: Its specificity is not known.

Findings and limits, study-wide: Within 6 weeks, CD4+ and CD8+ blood T cells expanded clonally at 0.1 to 3.0 mg/kg.

TCRdb's copy holds only in-frame clones and misses some; the assay was immunoSEQ multiplex PCR. The sample shows 50,000 to 85,000 clones, approximately 81% of them seen only once. The chain combines TRBV7-9 with TRBJ1-1; the match to TRBD1 covers 7 bases. The material sequenced was CD4+ or CD8+ T cells sorted from blood, taken in a trial of the OX40 agonist ivuxolimab. This receptor was obtained from an adult with an advanced solid tumor such as melanoma, head and neck, liver or kidney cancer. CDR3 DNA sequence: TGTGCCAGCAGCCCGGACAGACAGGGTTATGTGTGGGACACTGAAGCTTTCTTT. Translated, it gives CASSPDRQGYVWDTEAFF.